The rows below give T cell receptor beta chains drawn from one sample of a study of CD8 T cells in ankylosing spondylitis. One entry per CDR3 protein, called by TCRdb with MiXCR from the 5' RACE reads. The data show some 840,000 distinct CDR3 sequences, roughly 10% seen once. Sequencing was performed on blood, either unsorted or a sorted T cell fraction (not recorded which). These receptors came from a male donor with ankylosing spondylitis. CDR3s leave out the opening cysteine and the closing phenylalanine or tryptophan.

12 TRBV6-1 ASSLRGSWNEQF
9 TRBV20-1 SMLRTDEQF
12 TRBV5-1 ASSPLAGRETQY
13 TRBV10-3 AVRSRDRGYNEQF
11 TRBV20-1 SALGPNTGELF
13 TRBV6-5 ASSYSPRGPYEQY
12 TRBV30 AWSREKVKIEQF
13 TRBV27 ASSRDRGRIYGYT
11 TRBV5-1 ASSITPQETQY
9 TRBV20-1 MTGENTEAF